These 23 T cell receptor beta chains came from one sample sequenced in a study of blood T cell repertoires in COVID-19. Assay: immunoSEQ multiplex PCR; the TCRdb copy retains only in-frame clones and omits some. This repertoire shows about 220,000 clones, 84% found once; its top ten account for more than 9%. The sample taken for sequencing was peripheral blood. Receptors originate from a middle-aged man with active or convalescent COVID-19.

This CDR3 reads CASSFRTGVVTGELFF. As DNA, the CDR3 is TGTGCCAGCAGCTTTAGGACGGGGGTTGTCACCGGGGAGCTGTTTTTT. The chain has TRBV5-8 and TRBJ2-2; D perhaps matches TRBD2 (6 bases). This CDR3 comprises 16 residues. Germline V CDR1 and CDR2: SGHTS, YDEGEE. Deletions cut 2 bases from V and 4 bases from J, with 15 bases between.

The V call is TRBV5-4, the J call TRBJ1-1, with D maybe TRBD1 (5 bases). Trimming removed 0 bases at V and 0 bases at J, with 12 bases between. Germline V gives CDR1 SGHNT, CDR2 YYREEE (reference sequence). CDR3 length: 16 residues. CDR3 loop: CASSLGGQTVNTEAFF. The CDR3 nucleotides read TGTGCCAGCAGCTTGGGTGGGCAGACAGTGAACACTGAAGCTTTCTTT.

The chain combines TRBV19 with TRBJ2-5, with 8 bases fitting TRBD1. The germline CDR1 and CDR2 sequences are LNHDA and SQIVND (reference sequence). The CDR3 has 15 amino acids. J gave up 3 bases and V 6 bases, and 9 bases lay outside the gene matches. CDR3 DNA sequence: TGTGCCAGTAGGGTAACAGGGGGTAGAAAAGAGACCCAGTACTTC. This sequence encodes CASRVTGGRKETQYF. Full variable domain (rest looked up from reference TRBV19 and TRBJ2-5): DGGITQSPKYLFRKEGQNVTLSCEQNLNHDAMYWYRQDPGQGLRLIYYSQIVNDFQKGDIAEGYSVSREKKESFPLTVTSAQKNPTAFYLCASRVTGGRKETQYFGPGTRLLVL.

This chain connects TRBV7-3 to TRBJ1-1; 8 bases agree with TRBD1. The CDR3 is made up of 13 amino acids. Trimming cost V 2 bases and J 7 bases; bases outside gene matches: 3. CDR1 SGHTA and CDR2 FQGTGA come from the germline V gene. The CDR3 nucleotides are TGTGCCAGCAGCTTAGTCGGGACAGGTGAAGCTTTCTTT. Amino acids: CASSLVGTGEAFF.

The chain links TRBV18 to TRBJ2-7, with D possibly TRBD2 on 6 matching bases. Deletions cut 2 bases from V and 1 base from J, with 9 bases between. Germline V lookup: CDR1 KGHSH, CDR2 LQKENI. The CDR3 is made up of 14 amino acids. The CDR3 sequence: CASSPRGGSYEQYV. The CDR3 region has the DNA TGTGCCAGCTCACCAAGGGGAGGTTCCTACGAGCAGTACGTC.

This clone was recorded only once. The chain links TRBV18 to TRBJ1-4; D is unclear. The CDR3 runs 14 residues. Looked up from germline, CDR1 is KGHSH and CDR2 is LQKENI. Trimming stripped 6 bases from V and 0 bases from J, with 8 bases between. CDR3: CASSLVATNEKLFF. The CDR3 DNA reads TGTGCCAGCTCCTTAGTAGCAACTAATGAAAAACTGTTTTTT.

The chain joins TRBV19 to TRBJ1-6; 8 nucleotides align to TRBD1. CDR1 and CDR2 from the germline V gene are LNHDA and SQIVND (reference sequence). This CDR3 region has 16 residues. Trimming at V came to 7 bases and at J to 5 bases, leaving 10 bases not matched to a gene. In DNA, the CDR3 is TGTGCCAGTACCGGGCCCGGACAGGGTCATAATTCACCCCTCCACTTT. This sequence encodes CASTGPGQGHNSPLHF.

This CDR3 is CASSQGRLVYEQYF. For the CDR3, the DNA is TGCGCCAGCAGCCAAGGGAGGTTGGTCTACGAGCAGTACTTC. The chain links TRBV4-1 to TRBJ2-7; D is possibly TRBD2 (5 bases). CDR3 length equals 14 residues. Germline loops: CDR1 MGHRA, CDR2 YSYEKL. Trimming removed 1 base at V and 3 bases at J, with 10 bases between.

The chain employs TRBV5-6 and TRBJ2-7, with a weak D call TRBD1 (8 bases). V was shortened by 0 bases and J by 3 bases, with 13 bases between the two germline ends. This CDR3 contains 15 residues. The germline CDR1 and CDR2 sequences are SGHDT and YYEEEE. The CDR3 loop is CASSLAYRGGYEQYF. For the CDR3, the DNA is TGTGCCAGCAGCTTGGCATACAGGGGGGGCTACGAGCAGTACTTC. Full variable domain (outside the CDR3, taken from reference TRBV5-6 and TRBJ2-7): DAGVTQSPTHLIKTRGQQVTLRCSPKSGHDTVSWYQQALGQGPQFIFQYYEEEERQRGNFPDRFSGHQFPNYSSELNVNALLLGDSALYLCASSLAYRGGYEQYFGPGTRLTVT.

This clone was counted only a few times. The CDR3 bases are TGTGCCAGCACCCTAGGACAGGGGGGGGAGACCCAGTACTTC. Its protein product is CASTLGQGGETQYF. The rearrangement uses TRBV28 and TRBJ2-5; 10 bases align to TRBD1. Germline loops: CDR1 MDHEN, CDR2 SYDVKM. Trimming at V came to 7 bases and at J to 5 bases, leaving 7 bases not matched to a gene. The CDR3 has 14 amino acids. The full variable domain, its missing parts supplied by reference TRBV28 and TRBJ2-5, is DVKVTQSSRYLVKRTGEKVFLECVQDMDHENMFWYRQDPGLGLRLIYFSYDVKMKEKGDIPEGYSVSREKKERFSLILESASTNQTSMYLCASTLGQGGETQYFGPGTRLLVL.

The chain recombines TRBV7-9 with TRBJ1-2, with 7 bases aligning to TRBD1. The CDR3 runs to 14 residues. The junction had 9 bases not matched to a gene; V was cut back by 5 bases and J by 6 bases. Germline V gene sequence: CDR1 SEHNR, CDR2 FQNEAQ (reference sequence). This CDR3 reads CASSALDRADGYTF. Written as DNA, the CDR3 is TGTGCCAGCAGCGCCCTCGACAGGGCGGATGGCTACACCTTC.

The CDR3 protein is CASSGDRATFGYTF. The CDR3 DNA is TGTGCCAGCAGCGGGGACAGGGCAACGTTTGGCTACACCTTC. The chain employs TRBV5-6 and TRBJ1-2, with 9 bases that match TRBD1. The CDR3 covers 14 residues. CDR1 is SGHDT, CDR2 YYEEEE, per germline. V lost 4 bases and J lost 7; bases outside the gene matches: 8. The full variable domain, with the rest looked up from reference TRBV5-6 and TRBJ1-2, is DAGVTQSPTHLIKTRGQQVTLRCSPKSGHDTVSWYQQALGQGPQFIFQYYEEEERQRGNFPDRFSGHQFPNYSSELNVNALLLGDSALYLCASSGDRATFGYTFGSGTRLTVV.

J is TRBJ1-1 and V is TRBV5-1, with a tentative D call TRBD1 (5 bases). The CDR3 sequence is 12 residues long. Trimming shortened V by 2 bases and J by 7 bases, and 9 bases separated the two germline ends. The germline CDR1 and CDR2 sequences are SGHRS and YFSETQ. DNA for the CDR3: TGCGCCAGCAGCTTAGCAGGGCTTGAAGCTTTCTTT. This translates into CASSLAGLEAFF.

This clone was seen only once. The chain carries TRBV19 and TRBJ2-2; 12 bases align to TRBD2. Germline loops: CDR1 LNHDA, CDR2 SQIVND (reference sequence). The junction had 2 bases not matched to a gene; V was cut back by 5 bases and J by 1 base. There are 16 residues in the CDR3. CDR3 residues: CASSLGLAGNTGELFF. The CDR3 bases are TGTGCCAGTAGTTTGGGACTAGCGGGGAACACCGGGGAGCTGTTTTTT.

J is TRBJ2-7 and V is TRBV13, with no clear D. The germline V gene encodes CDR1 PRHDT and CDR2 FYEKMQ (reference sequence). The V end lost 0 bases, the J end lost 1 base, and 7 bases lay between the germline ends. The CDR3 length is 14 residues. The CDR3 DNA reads TGTGCCAGCAGCTTAGGGTCCGGTTCCTACGAGCAGTACTTC. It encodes CASSLGSGSYEQYF.

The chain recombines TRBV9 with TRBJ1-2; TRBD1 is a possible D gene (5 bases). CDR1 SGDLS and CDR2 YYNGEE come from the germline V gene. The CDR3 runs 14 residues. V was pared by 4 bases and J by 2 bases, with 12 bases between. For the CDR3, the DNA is TGTGCCAGCAGCAGACAGTCTACCAACTATGGCTACACCTTC. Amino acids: CASSRQSTNYGYTF. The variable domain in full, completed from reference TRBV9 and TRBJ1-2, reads DSGVTQTPKHLITATGQRVTLRCSPRSGDLSVYWYQQSLDQGLQFLIQYYNGEERAKGNILERFSAQQFPDLHSELNLSSLELGDSALYFCASSRQSTNYGYTFGSGTRLTVV.

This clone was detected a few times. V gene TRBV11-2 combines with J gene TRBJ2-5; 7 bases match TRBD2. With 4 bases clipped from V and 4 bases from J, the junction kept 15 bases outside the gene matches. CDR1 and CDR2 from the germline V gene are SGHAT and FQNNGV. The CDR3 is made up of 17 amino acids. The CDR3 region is CASSSPVGLELAETQYF. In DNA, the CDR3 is TGTGCCAGCAGCTCCCCGGTCGGACTAGAATTAGCAGAGACCCAGTACTTC.

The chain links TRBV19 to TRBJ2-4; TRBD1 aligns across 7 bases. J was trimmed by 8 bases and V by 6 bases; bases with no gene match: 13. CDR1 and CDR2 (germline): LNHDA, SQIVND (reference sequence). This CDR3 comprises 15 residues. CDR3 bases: TGTGCCAGTAGCCCCCCCCGACAGGGCATGTACATTCAGTACTTC. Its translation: CASSPPRQGMYIQYF.

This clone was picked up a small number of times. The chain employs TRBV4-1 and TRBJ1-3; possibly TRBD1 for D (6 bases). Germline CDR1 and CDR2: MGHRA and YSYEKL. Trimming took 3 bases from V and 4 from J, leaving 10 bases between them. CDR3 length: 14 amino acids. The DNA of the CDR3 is TGCGCCAGCAGCCACCCCGGACAGGGAAACACCATATATTTT. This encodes CASSHPGQGNTIYF.

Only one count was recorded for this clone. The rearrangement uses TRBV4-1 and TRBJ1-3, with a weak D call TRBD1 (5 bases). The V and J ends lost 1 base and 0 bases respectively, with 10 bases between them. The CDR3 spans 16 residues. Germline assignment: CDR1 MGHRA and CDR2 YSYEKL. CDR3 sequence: CASSQGATDSGNTIYF. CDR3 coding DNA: TGCGCCAGCAGCCAAGGGGCGACAGACTCTGGAAACACCATATATTTT.

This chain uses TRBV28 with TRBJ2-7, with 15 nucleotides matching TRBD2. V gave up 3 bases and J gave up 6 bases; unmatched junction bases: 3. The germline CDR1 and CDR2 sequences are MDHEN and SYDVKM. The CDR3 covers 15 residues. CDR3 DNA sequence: TGTGCCAGCAGTTTTAGGGGACTAGCGGGAGGCGAGCAGTACTTC. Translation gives CASSFRGLAGGEQYF.

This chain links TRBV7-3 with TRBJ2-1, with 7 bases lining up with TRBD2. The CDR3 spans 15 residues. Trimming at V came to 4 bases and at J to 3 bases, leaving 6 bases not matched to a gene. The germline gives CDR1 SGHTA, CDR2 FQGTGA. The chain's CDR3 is CASSSPERGYNEQFF. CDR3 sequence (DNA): TGTGCCAGCAGCTCTCCAGAGCGGGGCTACAATGAGCAGTTCTTC. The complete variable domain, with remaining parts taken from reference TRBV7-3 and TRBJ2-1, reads GAGVSQTPSNKVTEKGKYVELRCDPISGHTALYWYRQSLGQGPEFLIYFQGTGAADDSGLPNDRFFAVRPEGSVSTLKIQRTERGDSAVYLCASSSPERGYNEQFFGPGTRLTVL.

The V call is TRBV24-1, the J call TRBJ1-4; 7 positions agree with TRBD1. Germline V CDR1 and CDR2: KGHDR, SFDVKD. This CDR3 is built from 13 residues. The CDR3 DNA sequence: TGTGAGGGACAGATTTCCTCCTTTGAAAAACTGTTTTTT. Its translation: CEGQISSFEKLFF.